Sequencing of this T cell receptor (beta chain) was carried out in a study of preoperative IRX-2 immunotherapy in early breast cancer. TCRdb's copy holds only in-frame clones and misses some; the assay was immunoSEQ multiplex PCR. The table records 43,000 or so clones, about 95% of them present only once. Treatment specified: preoperative locoregional IRX-2 cytokine immunotherapy. This phase Ib study tested locoregional IRX-2 cytokine immunotherapy given before surgery. CDR3 length equals 18 residues. CDR1 and CDR2 from the germline V gene are SGHTA and FQGTGA. V was clipped by 4 bases and J by 5 bases; unmatched bases: 16.

Sequences were derived from tumor tissue, sampled after IRX-2 immunotherapy. The source is a human donor with breast cancer. The V gene is TRBV7-3, the J gene TRBJ2-3; 9 positions match TRBD2. In DNA, the CDR3 is TGTGCCAGCAGCTCCTTCACCAGGTTGCGGGGGGGCCAAGATACGCAGTATTTT. Translating gives CASSSFTRLRGGQDTQYF.